This T cell receptor beta chain came from a study of T cell responses to AZD1222 COVID-19 vaccine. Germline V gives CDR1 ENHRY, CDR2 SYGVKD. Trimming removed 6 bases from V and 8 bases from J; junction bases left unmatched: 4. This CDR3 comprises 12 residues. Study-level points and caveats: Epitopes outside B.1.351 and B.1.1.7 mutated regions reportedly drew nearly half of spike TCRs.

Here immunoSEQ multiplex PCR was the method, and the copy in TCRdb shows in-frame clones only, minus some. The sample records some 180,000 clones, about 87% being singletons. Details on this clone: Its antigen is unknown.

The source is an adult in good health. J is TRBJ2-1 and V is TRBV10-3; 7 bases are shared with TRBD2. The sequencing used peripheral blood, collected on day 0 of AZD1222 vaccination. The CDR3 coding sequence is TGTGCCATCAGCGGGAGGTTCGATGAGCAGTTCTTC. This encodes CAISGRFDEQFF.